These T cell receptor beta chains were read from a single sample in a study of breast tumors, draining lymph nodes, adjacent tissues. TCRdb reanalysed the multiplex PCR reads using MiXCR and keeps one entry per CDR3 protein. The sample consists of fewer than 250,000 distinct CDR3 sequences, roughly 30% of them appearing once. Sequenced: axillary lymph node tissue. The receptors here all came from a female donor with breast cancer. Some clones in this sample may be carry-over from other donors' samples. CDR3s include the opening cysteine and the closing phenylalanine or tryptophan. The order of the fields is clone size, V gene, J gene, D gene, CDR3 DNA, CDR3 protein. A D gene is named only where the DNA matches it firmly. Clone sizes are given selectively: once, few, many, or a class where the clone is expanded.

-	TRBV5-8	TRBJ1-6	-	TGTGCCAGCAGCTTCAACACCGGGACAAGTAATTCACCCCTCCACTTT	CASSFNTGTSNSPLHF
many	TRBV7-8	TRBJ2-1	-	TGTGCCAGCAGCCCCTTTTACAGCTCCTACAATGAGCAGTTCTTC	CASSPFYSSYNEQFF
-	TRBV7-3	TRBJ2-2	TRBD2	TGTGCCAGCAGCTTTACTAGCGGCGGGGAGCTGTTTTTT	CASSFTSGGELFF
many	TRBV15	TRBJ1-2	-	TGTGCCACCAGGGGGGACGGGGCCCACTATGGCTACACCTTC	CATRGDGAHYGYTF
many	TRBV30	TRBJ2-7	-	TGTGCCTGGAGGAGGGGGACTAACACCTACGAGCAGTACTTC	CAWRRGTNTYEQYF
many	TRBV7-8	TRBJ2-5	-	TGTGCCAGCAGTTGGGACACCCCGTACCAAGAGACCCAGTACTTC	CASSWDTPYQETQYF
-	TRBV6-2/TRBV6-3	TRBJ2-2	-	TGTGCCAGCAGATGGGGGCGGGCGAACACCGGGGAGCTGTTTTTT	CASRWGRANTGELFF
many	TRBV20-1	TRBJ2-5	TRBD1	TGCAGTGCTGGGACAGGAGGAAAGACCCAGTACTTC	CSAGTGGKTQYF
-	TRBV7-9	TRBJ2-5	TRBD1	TGTGCCAGCCGTCCTTCGGGACAGGAGACCCAGTACTTC	CASRPSGQETQYF
many	TRBV7-2	TRBJ2-7	-	TGTGCCAGCAGCTTAGTCTCAAACCACGAGCAGTACTTC	CASSLVSNHEQYF
-	TRBV20-1	TRBJ2-7	-	TGCAGTGACCTGCAAGGGGACCTCTACGAGCAGTACTTC	CSDLQGDLYEQYF
many	TRBV5-8	TRBJ2-2	-	TGTGCCAGCAGCTTGGGGGTAACGGACACCGGGGAGCTGTTTTTT	CASSLGVTDTGELFF
few	TRBV2	TRBJ2-7	-	TGTGCCAGCAGTCGACAGGAGGGGACGTACGAGCAGTACTTC	CASSRQEGTYEQYF
many	TRBV15	TRBJ2-2	-	TGTGCCACCAGCACCGGCGGAAGGGGTTCGAACACCGGGGAGCTGTTTTTT	CATSTGGRGSNTGELFF
many	TRBV6-6	TRBJ2-1	TRBD2	TGTGCCAGCAGTCACTCGCGGGAGGGCCTGTCCAATGAGCAGTTCTTC	CASSHSREGLSNEQFF
many	TRBV20-1	TRBJ1-2	-	TGCAGTGCTAGAACGCGGGTTTCTTCTGGCTACACCTTC	CSARTRVSSGYTF
-	TRBV20-1	TRBJ2-3	-	TGCAGTGCTAGAGGTTACAGGCAGCCTACGAGCAGTACAGATACGCAGTATTTT	CSARGYRQPTSSTDTQYF
-	TRBV2	TRBJ2-3	TRBD2	TGTGCCAGCAGTGAAGTGGGTAGCGGGAGCGACAATGAGCAGTATTTT	CASSEVGSGSDNEQYF
-	TRBV7-3	TRBJ1-4	-	TGTGCCAGCAGCTTAATCGGGGGCGGTAATGAAAAACTGTTTTTT	CASSLIGGGNEKLFF
many	TRBV15	TRBJ1-2	TRBD1	TGTGCCACCAGCAGAACCGGGACAGGGGGGTCCTATGGCTACACCTTC	CATSRTGTGGSYGYTF
few	TRBV5-6	TRBJ1-4	TRBD1	TGTGCCAGCAGCGGCCCCGGGACAGGGGTTGAAAAACTGTTTTTT	CASSGPGTGVEKLFF
-	TRBV7-8	TRBJ2-7	-	TGTGCCAGCAGCCGATCCGGGACGGGTCACTACGAGCAGTACTTC	CASSRSGTGHYEQYF
many	TRBV5-1	TRBJ2-7	TRBD1	TGCGCCAGCAGCTTGGGGCCGCAGGGGGCGCTTGAGGAGCAGTACTTC	CASSLGPQGALEEQYF
many	TRBV20-1	TRBJ2-4	-	TGCAGTGCAACAGGGTCTAAAAACATTCAGTACTTC	CSATGSKNIQYF
many	TRBV12-3/TRBV12-4	TRBJ1-4	-	TGTGCCAGCAGTTTAATAGGACATGAAAAACTGTTTTTT	CASSLIGHEKLFF
many	TRBV6-5	TRBJ2-1	-	TGTGCCAGCAGTCCTATTAACAATGAGCAGTTCTTC	CASSPINNEQFF
many	TRBV2	TRBJ2-2	TRBD1	TGTGCCAGCCGGGACAGCCCCACCGGGGAGCTGTTTTTT	CASRDSPTGELFF
-	TRBV7-8	TRBJ2-1	-	TGTGCCAGCAGCTTAGTAGTCTTCATCGATGAGCAGTTCTTC	CASSLVVFIDEQFF
-	TRBV10-3	TRBJ1-1	TRBD1	TGTGCCATCAGTGGTTCTGCAGGGGGTAGGAGGACTGAAGCTTTCTTT	CAISGSAGGRRTEAFF
many	TRBV20-1	TRBJ1-3	TRBD1	TGCGGCAAACAGGGGATCTCTGGAAACACCATATATTTT	CGKQGISGNTIYF
once	TRBV7-2	TRBJ2-2	-	TGTGCCAGCAGCGGCCGGACTTGGACCGGGGAGCTGTTTTTT	CASSGRTWTGELFF
once	TRBV30	TRBJ2-7	TRBD2	TGTGCCTGGAGTTCGGGAGGTACCTACGAGCAGTACTTC	CAWSSGGTYEQYF
many	TRBV7-3	TRBJ2-3	-	TGTGCCAGCAGCGCAAGGATCCGGGGAGATACGCAGTATTTT	CASSARIRGDTQYF
many	TRBV5-4	TRBJ2-2	TRBD1	TGTGCCAGCAGCCAAATGACAGGGGTGGACGGGGAGCTGTTTTTT	CASSQMTGVDGELFF
many	TRBV24-1	TRBJ2-3	-	TGTGCCACCCCTAATCGGCTGTGGGGAAATACGCAGTATTTT	CATPNRLWGNTQYF
many	TRBV7-8	TRBJ2-7	-	TGTGCCAGCAGCCGAGCCTACGAGCAGTACTTC	CASSRAYEQYF
-	TRBV20-1	TRBJ2-2	TRBD2	TGCAGTGCCCAAGCGGGGGCGGACACCGGGGAGCTGTTTTTT	CSAQAGADTGELFF
-	TRBV9	TRBJ1-2	-	TGTGCCAGCAGCCCTAGGACTAGCGGGAGCTATGGCTCCACCTTC	CASSPRTSGSYGSTF
many	TRBV19	TRBJ1-5	-	TGTGCCAGCACCGCCCAGGGGTTGAGCAATCAGCCCCAGCATTTT	CASTAQGLSNQPQHF
many	TRBV24-1	TRBJ2-7	-	TGTGCCACCAGTGACCCCGGGCGGGGAGGCTACGAGCAGTACTTC	CATSDPGRGGYEQYF
many	TRBV7-9	TRBJ2-1	TRBD2	TGTGCCAGCAGCTTGACTAGCCGCTCCTACAATGAGCAGTTCTTC	CASSLTSRSYNEQFF
-	TRBV19	TRBJ2-3	-	TGTGCCAGTAGTATGGGTGGTTCCGACACAGATACGCAGTATTTT	CASSMGGSDTDTQYF
-	TRBV4-1	TRBJ2-2	-	TGCGCCAGCAGCCAAGATGGGGCGGGAATAGACAGCGGGGAGCTGTTTTTT	CASSQDGAGIDSGELFF
many	TRBV7-8	TRBJ1-2	-	TGTGCCAGCAGCCTAGGGGACATCTATGGCTACACCTTC	CASSLGDIYGYTF
many	TRBV20-1	TRBJ2-6	-	TGCAGTGCTAGAGGGGCCAACGTCCTGACTTTC	CSARGANVLTF
many	TRBV20-1	TRBJ2-1	-	TGCAGTGCTTATCCGGGACCGGGAAACAATGAGCAGTTCTTC	CSAYPGPGNNEQFF
many	TRBV19	TRBJ2-1	TRBD2	TGTGCCAGTAGTCCAACTCCGGGACTAGCCATAGTCGAGCAGTTCTTC	CASSPTPGLAIVEQFF
many	TRBV19	TRBJ2-6	-	TGTGCCAGTAGTTTAGGGCCAGGGGCCCCCTCTGGGGCCAACGTCCTGACTTTC	CASSLGPGAPSGANVLTF
-	TRBV5-1	TRBJ2-3	-	-	CASSIYLCSAGRGQGDTQYF
many	TRBV11-3	TRBJ2-1	-	TGTGCCAGCAGCTTAGATTTTAGGGCGGGAACCTACAATGAGCAGTTCTTC	CASSLDFRAGTYNEQFF
many	TRBV5-1	TRBJ2-1	TRBD1	TGCGCCAGCAGCGCCGGGACAGGGGAACTCAATGAGCAGTTCTTC	CASSAGTGELNEQFF
many	TRBV7-9	TRBJ2-5	-	TGTGCCAGCAGTCAACTAGTTGGAGGAGAGACCCAGTACTTC	CASSQLVGGETQYF